Here is one TCR beta chain with its context. Its matching antigen is unknown. Template material for amplifying TCR beta CDR3 regions consisted of RNA transcripts. TCR CDR3 regions were first amplified by RT-PCR with HTBI primers. TCRdb re-called the multiplex PCR reads through MiXCR, storing one row per CDR3 protein. In the table there are 700,000 to 850,000 distinct CDR3 sequences, approximately 36% of which are singletons. The CDR3 has 13 amino acids. V shed 1 base and J shed 8 bases, with 11 bases lying between them. Germline-derived CDR1 and CDR2 are LGHDT and YNNKEL (reference sequence). The entry originates in a study of T cells in Graves' hyperthyroidism and ophthalmopathy. The study, taken as a whole, reports: Blood also carried most thyroid clonotypes expanded above 0.001.

The sample taken for sequencing was blood. This TCR was recovered from a woman aged 40 to 55 with Graves' hyperthyroidism. The chain is built from TRBV3-1 and TRBJ1-2; D possibly corresponds to TRBD1 (5 bases). The CDR3 loop reads CASSQVVGQGYTF. Written as DNA, the CDR3 is TGTGCCAGCAGCCAAGTCGTGGGGCAAGGCTACACCTTC.